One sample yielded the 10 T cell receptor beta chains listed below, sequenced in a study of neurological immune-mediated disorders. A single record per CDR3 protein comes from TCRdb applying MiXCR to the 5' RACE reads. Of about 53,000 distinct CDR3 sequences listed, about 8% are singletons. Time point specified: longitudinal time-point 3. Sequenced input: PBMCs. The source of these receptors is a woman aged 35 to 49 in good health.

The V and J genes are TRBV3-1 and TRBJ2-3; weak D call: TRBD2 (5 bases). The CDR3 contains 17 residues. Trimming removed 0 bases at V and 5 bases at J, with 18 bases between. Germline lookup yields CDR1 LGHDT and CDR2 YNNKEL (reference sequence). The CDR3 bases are TGTGCCAGCAGCCAAGATGTGGAAGCGGAGCGGATAGATACGCAGTATTTT. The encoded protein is CASSQDVEAERIDTQYF.

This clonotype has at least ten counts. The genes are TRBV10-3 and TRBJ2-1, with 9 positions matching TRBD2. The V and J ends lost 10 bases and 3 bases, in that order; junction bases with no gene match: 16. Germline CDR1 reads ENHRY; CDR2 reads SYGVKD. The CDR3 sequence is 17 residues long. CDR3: CATHPPSGADGYNEQFF. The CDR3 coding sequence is TGTGCCACTCACCCCCCTAGCGGGGCTGACGGCTACAATGAGCAGTTCTTC.

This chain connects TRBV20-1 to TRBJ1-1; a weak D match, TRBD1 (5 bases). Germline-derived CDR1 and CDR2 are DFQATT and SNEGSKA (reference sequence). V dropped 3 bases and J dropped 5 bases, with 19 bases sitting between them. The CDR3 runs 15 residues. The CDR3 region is CSASGSSGGGTEAFF. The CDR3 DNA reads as TGCAGTGCTAGCGGATCTAGCGGGGGGGGGACTGAAGCTTTCTTT.

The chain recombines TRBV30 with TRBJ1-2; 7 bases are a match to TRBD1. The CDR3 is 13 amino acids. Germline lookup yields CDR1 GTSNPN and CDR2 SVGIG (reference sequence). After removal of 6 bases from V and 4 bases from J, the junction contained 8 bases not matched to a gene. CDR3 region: CACPRGSGYGYTF. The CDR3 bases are TGTGCCTGTCCCAGGGGGTCGGGCTATGGCTACACCTTC.

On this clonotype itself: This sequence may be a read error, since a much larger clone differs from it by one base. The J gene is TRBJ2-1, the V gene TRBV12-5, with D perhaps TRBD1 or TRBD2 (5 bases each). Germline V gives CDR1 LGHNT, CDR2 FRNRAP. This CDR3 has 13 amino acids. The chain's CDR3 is CTSGLGVTGEQFF. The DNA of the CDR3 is TGTACTAGTGGTTTGGGGGTTACAGGAGAGCAGTTCTTC.

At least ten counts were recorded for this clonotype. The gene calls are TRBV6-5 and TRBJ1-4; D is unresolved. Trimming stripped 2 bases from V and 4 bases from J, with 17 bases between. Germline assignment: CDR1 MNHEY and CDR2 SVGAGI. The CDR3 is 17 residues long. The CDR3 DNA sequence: TGTGCCAGCAGTTACCCAACCACGTGGGGATTTAATGAAAAACTGTTTTTT. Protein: CASSYPTTWGFNEKLFF.

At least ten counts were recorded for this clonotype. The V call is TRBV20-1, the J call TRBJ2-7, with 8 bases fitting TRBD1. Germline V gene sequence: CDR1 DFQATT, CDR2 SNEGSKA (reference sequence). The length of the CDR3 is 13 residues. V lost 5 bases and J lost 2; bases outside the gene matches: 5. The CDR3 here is CSARTGTTYEQYF. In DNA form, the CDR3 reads TGCAGTGCTCGGACAGGGACGACCTACGAGCAGTACTTC.

This CDR3 is CSVEGSYNEQFF. DNA for the CDR3: TGCAGCGTGGAGGGCAGTTACAATGAGCAGTTCTTC. V is TRBV29-1 and J is TRBJ2-1; TRBD2 is a possible D gene (6 bases). The V end was cut by 6 bases, the J end by 4 bases, with 10 bases between. This CDR3 has 12 amino acids. CDR1 SQVTM and CDR2 ANQGSEA come from the germline V gene.

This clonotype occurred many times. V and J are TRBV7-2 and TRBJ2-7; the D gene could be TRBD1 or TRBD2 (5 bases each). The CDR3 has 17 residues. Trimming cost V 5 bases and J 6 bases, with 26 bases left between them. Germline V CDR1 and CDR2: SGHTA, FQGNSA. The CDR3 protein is CASSMAGAGFFLREQYF. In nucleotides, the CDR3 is TGTGCCAGCAGCATGGCCGGGGCAGGGTTTTTCCTACGCGAGCAGTACTTC.

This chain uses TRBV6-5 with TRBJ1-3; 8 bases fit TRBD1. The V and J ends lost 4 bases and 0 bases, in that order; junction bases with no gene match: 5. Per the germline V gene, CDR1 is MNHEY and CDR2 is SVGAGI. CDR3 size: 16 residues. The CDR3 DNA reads TGTGCCAGCAGTTCCCGACAGGGGCACTCTGGAAACACCATATATTTT. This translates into CASSSRQGHSGNTIYF.